This T cell receptor beta chain was found in a study of OX40 agonist ivuxolimab in advanced cancers. In terms of the full investigation: Ivuxolimab was a fully human IgG2 agonistic monoclonal antibody targeting the costimulatory receptor OX40 (CD134). Intravenous ivuxolimab was administered to patients every 2 weeks at six dose levels: 0.01, 0.1, 0.3, 1.5, 3 and 10 mg/kg. Of the roughly 50 dose-escalation patients, hepatocellular carcinoma was present in about 20, melanoma in around 15, renal cell carcinoma in 9 and head and neck cancer in 9. In the dose-escalation cohort, more than 75% of patients were male, and the mean age was approximately 60 years, with a range of roughly 23 to 85. Prior anti-PD-1, anti-PD-L1 or anti-CTLA-4 therapy was permitted, and checkpoint inhibitors had been received by about 36% of dose-escalation patients. Partial responses occurred in three dose-escalation patients, of whom one had hepatocellular carcinoma and two had cutaneous melanoma. The purpose of peripheral TCRbeta sequencing was to test whether ivuxolimab changed TCR sequence diversity and led to clonal T-cell expansion. The paper describes the monotherapy dose-escalation part (N ≈ 52 patients) of the phase I trial of ivuxolimab.

Patients with a history of autoimmune disease or receiving systemic immunosuppression were excluded from the trial. Peripheral blood for TCR sequencing was drawn from every dose cohort at baseline, at cycle 4 day 1 and at cycle 7 day 1. Samples were obtained from an open-label, multicenter, first-in-human phase I dose-escalation trial of ivuxolimab. Adults with locally advanced or metastatic melanoma, renal cell carcinoma, hepatocellular carcinoma or head and neck squamous cell carcinoma were enrolled in the trial. Before TCR sequencing, CD4+ and CD8+ T cells were separately sorted from peripheral blood. To sequence the TCRbeta CDR3 region, genomic DNA was isolated from the sorted cells. The immunoSEQ Assay was used to sequence the TCRbeta CDR3 regions. The clones in this table, taken by TCRdb from immuneACCESS, are in-frame only. Not every clone is retained; where verified, under half of the shortfall comes from an unresolved V gene, and the cause of the rest is unknown. The sample table lists over 75,000 clones, around 90% of them with a count of one. The ten largest clones add up to 1.5% to 2% of the sample.

Overall study results and their limits: After ivuxolimab, expanded clones were on average more numerous among CD8+ T cells than among CD4+ T cells. At doses from 0.1 to 3.0 mg/kg, clonal expansion was seen in both CD4+ and CD8+ blood T cells between baseline and week 6. The antigen specificity of the peripheral T cells that underwent clonal expansion was not determined. Low levels of normalized T-cell clonal expansion were also shown by some nonresponding patients. Partial responders in the 0.1-3.0 mg/kg groups had among the lowest normalized peripheral clonal expansion, especially among CD8+ T cells.

Relative to germline, V is missing 1 base and J is missing 6 bases, with 6 bases of the junction outside any gene match. From a lookup of the germline V gene, CDR1 and CDR2 are SGHNT and YENEEA. The CDR3 spans 15 residues, from the cysteine through the phenylalanine. Of the read, only the CDR3 DNA is kept; its 45 bases are in frame from base 1. As concerns this clone: Its antigen target is currently unknown. Base qualities are not provided; no much larger clone lies one nucleotide away.

This chain joins TRBV11-3 to TRBJ2-3, and 8 junction bases match TRBD1. This TCR came from an adult with an advanced solid tumor such as melanoma, head and neck, liver or kidney cancer. This specimen was CD4+ or CD8+ T cells sorted from blood, taken in a trial of the OX40 agonist ivuxolimab. The CDR3 in this case is CASSLGDRSSDTQYF. The DNA sequence follows: TGTGCCAGCAGCTTAGGGGACAGGTCCAGTGATACGCAGTATTTT.